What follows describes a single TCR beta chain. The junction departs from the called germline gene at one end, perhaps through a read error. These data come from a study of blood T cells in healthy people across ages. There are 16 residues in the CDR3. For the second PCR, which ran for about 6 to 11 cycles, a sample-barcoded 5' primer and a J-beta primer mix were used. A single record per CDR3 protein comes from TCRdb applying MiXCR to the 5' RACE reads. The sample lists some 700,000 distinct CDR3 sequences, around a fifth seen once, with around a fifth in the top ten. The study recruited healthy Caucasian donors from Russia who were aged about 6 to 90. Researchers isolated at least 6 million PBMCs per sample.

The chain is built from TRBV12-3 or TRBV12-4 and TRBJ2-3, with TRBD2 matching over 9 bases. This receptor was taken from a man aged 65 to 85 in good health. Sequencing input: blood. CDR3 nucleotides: TGTGCCAGCAGTATGACTAGCGGAGGAGGTGCAGATACGGAGTATTTT. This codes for CASSMTSGGGADTEYF.